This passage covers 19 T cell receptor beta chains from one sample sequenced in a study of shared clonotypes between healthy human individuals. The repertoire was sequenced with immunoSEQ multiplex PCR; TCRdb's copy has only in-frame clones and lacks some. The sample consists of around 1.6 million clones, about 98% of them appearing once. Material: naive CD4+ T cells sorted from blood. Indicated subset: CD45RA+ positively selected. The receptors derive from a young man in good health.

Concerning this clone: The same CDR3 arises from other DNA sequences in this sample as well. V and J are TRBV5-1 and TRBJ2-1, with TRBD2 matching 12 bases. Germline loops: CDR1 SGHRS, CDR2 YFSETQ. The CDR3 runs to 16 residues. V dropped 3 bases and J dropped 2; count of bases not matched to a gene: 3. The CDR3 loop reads CASSSRLAGAYNEQFF. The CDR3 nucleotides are TGCGCCAGCAGCTCCCGACTAGCGGGAGCCTACAATGAGCAGTTCTTC.

CDR3 nucleotides: TGTGCCAGCAGAACAACGCCAGGGAACCCGGGAAACACCATATATTTT. This encodes CASRTTPGNPGNTIYF. The chain joins TRBV28 to TRBJ1-3, with D possibly matching TRBD1 (5 bases). CDR3 length: 16 residues. The germline gives CDR1 MDHEN, CDR2 SYDVKM. The V gene lost 6 bases and the J gene lost 4 bases, with 19 bases spanning the gap. Complete variable domain (other parts from reference TRBV28 and TRBJ1-3): DVKVTQSSRYLVKRTGEKVFLECVQDMDHENMFWYRQDPGLGLRLIYFSYDVKMKEKGDIPEGYSVSREKKERFSLILESASTNQTSMYLCASRTTPGNPGNTIYFGEGSWLTVV.

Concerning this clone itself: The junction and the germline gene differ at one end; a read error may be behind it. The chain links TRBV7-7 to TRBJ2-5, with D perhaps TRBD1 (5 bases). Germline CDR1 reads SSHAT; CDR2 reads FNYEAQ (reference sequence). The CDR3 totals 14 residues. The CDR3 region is CASSLSRVGETQYF. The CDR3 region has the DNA TGTGCTAGCAGCTTAAGCAGGGTAGGCGAGACCCAGTACTTC.

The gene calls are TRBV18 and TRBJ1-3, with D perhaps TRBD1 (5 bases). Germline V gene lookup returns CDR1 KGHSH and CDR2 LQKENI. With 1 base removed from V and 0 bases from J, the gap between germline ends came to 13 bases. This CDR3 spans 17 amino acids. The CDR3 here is CASSPLGDSNSGNTIYF. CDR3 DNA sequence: TGTGCCAGCTCACCACTTGGGGACTCTAACTCTGGAAACACCATATATTTT. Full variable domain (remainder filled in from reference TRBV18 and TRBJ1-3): NAGVMQNPRHLVRRRGQEARLRCSPMKGHSHVYWYRQLPEEGLKFMVYLQKENIIDESGMPKERFSAEFPKEGPSILRIQQVVRGDSAAYFCASSPLGDSNSGNTIYFGEGSWLTVV.

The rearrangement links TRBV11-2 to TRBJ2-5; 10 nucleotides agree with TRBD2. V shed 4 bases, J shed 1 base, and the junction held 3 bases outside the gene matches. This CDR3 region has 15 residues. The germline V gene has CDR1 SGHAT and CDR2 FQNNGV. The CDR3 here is CASSSSGGVQETQYF. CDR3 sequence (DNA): TGTGCCAGCAGCTCTAGCGGGGGAGTCCAAGAGACCCAGTACTTC. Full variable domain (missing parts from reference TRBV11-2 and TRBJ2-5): EAGVAQSPRYKIIEKRQSVAFWCNPISGHATLYWYQQILGQGPKLLIQFQNNGVVDDSQLPKDRFSAERLKGVDSTLKIQPAKLEDSAVYLCASSSSGGVQETQYFGPGTRLLVL.

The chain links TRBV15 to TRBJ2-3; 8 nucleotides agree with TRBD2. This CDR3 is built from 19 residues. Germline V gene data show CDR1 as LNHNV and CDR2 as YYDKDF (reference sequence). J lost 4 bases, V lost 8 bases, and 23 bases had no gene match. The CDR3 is CATGVRPGGEREYSDTQYF. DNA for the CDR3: TGTGCCACCGGGGTTCGGCCGGGCGGGGAGCGGGAGTACTCAGATACGCAGTATTTT.

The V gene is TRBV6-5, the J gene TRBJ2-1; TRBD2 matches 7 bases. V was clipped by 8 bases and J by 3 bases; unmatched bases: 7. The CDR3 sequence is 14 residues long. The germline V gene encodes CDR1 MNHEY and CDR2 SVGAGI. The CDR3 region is CASGEGPFYNEQFF. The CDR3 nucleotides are TGTGCCAGCGGGGAGGGGCCTTTCTACAATGAGCAGTTCTTC.

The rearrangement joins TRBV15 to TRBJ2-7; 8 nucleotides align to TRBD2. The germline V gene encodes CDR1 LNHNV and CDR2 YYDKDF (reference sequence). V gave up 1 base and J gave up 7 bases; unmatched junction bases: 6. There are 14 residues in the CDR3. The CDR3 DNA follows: TGTGCCACCAGCAGAGGTTCCCGGGGGGGGGAGCAGTACTTC. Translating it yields CATSRGSRGGEQYF.

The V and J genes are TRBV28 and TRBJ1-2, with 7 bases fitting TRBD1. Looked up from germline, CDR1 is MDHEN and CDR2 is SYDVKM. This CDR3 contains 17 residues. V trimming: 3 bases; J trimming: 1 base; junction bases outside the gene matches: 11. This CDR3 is CASSFYRGGVGNYGYTF. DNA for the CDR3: TGTGCCAGCAGTTTTTATAGAGGGGGCGTAGGTAACTATGGCTACACCTTC.

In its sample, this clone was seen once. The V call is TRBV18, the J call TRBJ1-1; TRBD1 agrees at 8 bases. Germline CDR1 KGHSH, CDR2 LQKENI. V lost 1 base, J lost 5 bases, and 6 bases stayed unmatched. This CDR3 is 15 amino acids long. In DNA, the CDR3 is TGTGCCAGCTCACCACGGACAGGGATGGAGACTGAAGCTTTCTTT. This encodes CASSPRTGMETEAFF.

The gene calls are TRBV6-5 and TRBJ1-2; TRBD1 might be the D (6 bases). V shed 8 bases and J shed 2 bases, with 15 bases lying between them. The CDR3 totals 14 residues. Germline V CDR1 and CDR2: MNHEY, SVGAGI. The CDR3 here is CASARATGNYGYTF. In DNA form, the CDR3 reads TGTGCCAGCGCGCGGGCCACAGGGAACTATGGCTACACCTTC.

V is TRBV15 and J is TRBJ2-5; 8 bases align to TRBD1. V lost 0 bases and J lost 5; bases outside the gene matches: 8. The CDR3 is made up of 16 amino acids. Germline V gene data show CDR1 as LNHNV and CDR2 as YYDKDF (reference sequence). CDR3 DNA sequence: TGTGCCACCAGCAGAGATTTGCGCAGGGGGCGGGAGACCCAGTACTTC. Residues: CATSRDLRRGRETQYF.

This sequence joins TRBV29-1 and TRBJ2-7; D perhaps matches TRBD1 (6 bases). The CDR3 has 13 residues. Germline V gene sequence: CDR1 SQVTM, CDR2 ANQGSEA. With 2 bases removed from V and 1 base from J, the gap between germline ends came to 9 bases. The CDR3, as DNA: TGCAGCGTTGAAACGACAGGATCCTACGAGCAGTACTTC. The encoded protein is CSVETTGSYEQYF.

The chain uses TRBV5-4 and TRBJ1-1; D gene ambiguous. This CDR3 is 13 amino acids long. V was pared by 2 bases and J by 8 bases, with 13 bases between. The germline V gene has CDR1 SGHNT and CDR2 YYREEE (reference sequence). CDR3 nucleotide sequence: TGTGCCAGCAGCTTCCCGGGGTTGGCGGAAGCTTTCTTT. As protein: CASSFPGLAEAFF.

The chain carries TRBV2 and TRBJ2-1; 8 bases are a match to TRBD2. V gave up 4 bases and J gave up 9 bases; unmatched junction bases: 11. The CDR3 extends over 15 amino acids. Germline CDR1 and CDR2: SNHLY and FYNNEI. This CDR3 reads CASSVEREYYSEQFF. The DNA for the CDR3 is TGTGCCAGCAGTGTGGAGCGGGAGTATTATAGTGAGCAGTTCTTC. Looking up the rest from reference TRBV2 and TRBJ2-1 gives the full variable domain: EPEVTQTPSHQVTQMGQEVILRCVPISNHLYFYWYRQILGQKVEFLVSFYNNEISEKSEIFDDQFSVERPDGSNFTLKIRSTKLEDSAMYFCASSVEREYYSEQFFGPGTRLTVL.

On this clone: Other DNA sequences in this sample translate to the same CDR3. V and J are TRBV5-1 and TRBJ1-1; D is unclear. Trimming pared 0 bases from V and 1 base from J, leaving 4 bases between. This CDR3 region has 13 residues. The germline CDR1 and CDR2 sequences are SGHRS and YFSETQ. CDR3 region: CASSLASNTEAFF. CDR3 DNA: TGCGCCAGCAGCTTGGCGTCGAACACTGAAGCTTTCTTT.

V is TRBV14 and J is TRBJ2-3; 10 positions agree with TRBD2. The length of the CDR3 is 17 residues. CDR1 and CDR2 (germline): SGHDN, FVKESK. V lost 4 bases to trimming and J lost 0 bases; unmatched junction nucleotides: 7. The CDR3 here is CASSRWTSGTSTDTQYF. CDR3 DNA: TGTGCCAGCAGCCGATGGACTAGCGGAACTAGCACAGATACGCAGTATTTT. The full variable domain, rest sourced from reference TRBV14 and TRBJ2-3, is EAGVTQFPSHSVIEKGQTVTLRCDPISGHDNLYWYRRVMGKEIKFLLHFVKESKQDESGMPNNRFLAERTGGTYSTLKVQPAELEDSGVYFCASSRWTSGTSTDTQYFGPGTRLTVL.

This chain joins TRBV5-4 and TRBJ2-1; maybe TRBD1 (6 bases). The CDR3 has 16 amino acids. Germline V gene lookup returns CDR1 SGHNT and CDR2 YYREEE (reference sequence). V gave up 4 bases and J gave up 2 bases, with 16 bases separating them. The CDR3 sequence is CASSGNTGRPYNEQFF. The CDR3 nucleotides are TGTGCCAGCAGCGGAAATACAGGGCGTCCCTACAATGAGCAGTTCTTC.

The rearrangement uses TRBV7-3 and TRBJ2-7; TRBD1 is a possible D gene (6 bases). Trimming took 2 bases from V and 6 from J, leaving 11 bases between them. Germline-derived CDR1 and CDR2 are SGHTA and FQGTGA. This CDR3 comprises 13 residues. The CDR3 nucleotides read TGTGCCAGCAGCTTATCAGGACAGACCGAGCAGTACTTC. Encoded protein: CASSLSGQTEQYF.